Listed below are T cell receptor beta chains from one sample, sequenced in a study of cytomegalovirus exposure and HLA in healthy donors. Sequenced by immunoSEQ multiplex PCR; TCRdb stores in-frame clones only, minus some. Of roughly 59,000 clones in the sample, 60% to 70% are singletons; the top ten hold less than 20%. The sequencing sample was made of PBMCs. The receptors were sampled from a man aged 35-49 years in good health and CMV-seropositive. CDR3s include the opening cysteine and the closing phenylalanine or tryptophan.

v_gene	j_gene	CDR3aa
TRBV10-3	TRBJ1-3	CAISESLGPGNTIYF
TRBV9	TRBJ1-1	CASSSGSRDRDRSAEAFF
TRBV10-3	TRBJ2-3	CAISESMTTSGRRDTQYF
TRBV4-1	TRBJ1-6	CASSQKWLDRGSPLHF
TRBV5-1	TRBJ1-1	CASSLRARLDTEAFF
TRBV5-1	TRBJ1-4	CASSFARQGDSLNEKLFF
TRBV30	TRBJ2-3	CAHGGATDTQYF
TRBV11-2	TRBJ2-1	CASSLGTSRHNEQFF
TRBV4-2	TRBJ1-5	CASSQDWRGDAQPQHF
TRBV18	TRBJ2-7	CASSPPGTGDSGEQYF
TRBV27	TRBJ1-2	CASSSGGNYGYTF
TRBV27	TRBJ2-3	CASRSGASTDTQYF
TRBV2	TRBJ2-7	CASTPGTGRTEQYF
TRBV27	TRBJ2-7	CASSWGQGKYEQYF